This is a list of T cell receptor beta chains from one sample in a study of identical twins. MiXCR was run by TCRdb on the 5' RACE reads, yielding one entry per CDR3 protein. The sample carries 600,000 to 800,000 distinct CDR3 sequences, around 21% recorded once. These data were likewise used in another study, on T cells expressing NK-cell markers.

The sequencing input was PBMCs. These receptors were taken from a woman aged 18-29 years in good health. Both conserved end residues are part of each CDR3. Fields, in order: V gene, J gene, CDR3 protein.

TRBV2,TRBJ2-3,CASSEEDGRTDTQYF
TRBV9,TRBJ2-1,CASSVVGGEQFF
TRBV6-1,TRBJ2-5,CASWRGGETQYF
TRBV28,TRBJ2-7,CASRATSGGAAEQYF
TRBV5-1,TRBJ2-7,CASSLVGLWEQYF
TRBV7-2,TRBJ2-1,CASSSRRGQGTNEQFF
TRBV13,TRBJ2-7,CASSLGYRDREQYF
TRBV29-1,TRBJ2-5,CSVIGIQETQYF
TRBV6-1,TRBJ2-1,CASSRRDIRDEQFF
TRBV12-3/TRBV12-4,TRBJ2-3,CASSRGTSLRDTQYF
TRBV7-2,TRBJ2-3,CASSLGHAGDTQYF
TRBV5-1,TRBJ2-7,CASSPGPRGTSPHEQYF
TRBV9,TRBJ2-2,CASSPRLGGGTGELFF
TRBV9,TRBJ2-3,CASSVDRDVTQYF
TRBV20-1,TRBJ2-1,CSASRDYPYNEQFF
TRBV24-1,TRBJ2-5,CATSDSGGEETQYF
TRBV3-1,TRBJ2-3,CASSQGPAGLTDTQYF
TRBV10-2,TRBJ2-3,CASSESDGRGDTQYF
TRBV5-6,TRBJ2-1,CASGQVGVAKFF
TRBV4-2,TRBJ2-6,CASSQGTSGGSGANVLTF
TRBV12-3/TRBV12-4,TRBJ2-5,CASSLTGGLGETQYF
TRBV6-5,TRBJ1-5,CASSYSPGPNQPQHF
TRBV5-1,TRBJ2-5,CASSLNRGLETQYF
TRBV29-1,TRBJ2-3,CSVEQATGSSQYF
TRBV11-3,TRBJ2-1,CASSLEARGDYNEQFF